This TCR beta chain derives from a study of blood T cell repertoires in COVID-19. Study-level information: Acute and convalescent COVID-19 samples came from the United States, Italy and Spain.

Assay: immunoSEQ multiplex PCR; the TCRdb copy retains only in-frame clones and omits some. The sample consists of 140,000 or so clones, 75% to 85% of them appearing once. Trimming took off 2 bases at V and 0 bases at J, with 8 bases between the two ends. Germline V gene lookup returns CDR1 MGHRA and CDR2 YSYEKL. The CDR3 is 15 residues long. This clone was seen a few times. The V gene is TRBV4-1, the J gene TRBJ2-1; TRBD1 is a possible D gene (5 bases). The sequenced material came from peripheral blood. This receptor was taken from a man in his 60s with acute or convalescent COVID-19. The CDR3 nucleotides read TGCGCCAGCAGCCAACTAGGGGTCTCCTACAATGAGCAGTTCTTC. Its translation is CASSQLGVSYNEQFF.